The T cell receptor (beta chain) described here comes from a study of a mutant IDH1 vaccine in newly diagnosed glioma. In the study overall: Mean patient age was around 40 years; approximately 62% were male and approximately 40% female. Pretreatment consisted of radiotherapy, temozolomide, or both, with most receiving both.

V was pared by 2 bases and J by 0 bases, with 11 bases between. Germline V gene sequence: CDR1 GTSNPN, CDR2 SVGIG (reference sequence). The CDR3 runs to 15 residues. As to this clone: The antigen is not known.

Study-level findings and limits: There seemed to be no relation between pseudoprogression and changes in top peripheral T cell clonotypes.

Profiled with immunoSEQ multiplex PCR; TCRdb holds only in-frame clones, not every one. This table holds some 19,000 clones, over 75% found once. The time point denotes: baseline, week 1 (first vaccination visit). The treatment is: pre-vaccination baseline after standard-of-care therapy. New WHO grade 3 or 4 astrocytomas that were IDH1-mutant and ATRX-lost had been found in donors. This material consisted of PBMCs, taken from a glioma patient treated with radiotherapy, temozolomide or both. This chain links TRBV30 with TRBJ1-5; D is unresolved. The TCR comes from a man between 35 and 55 years old with glioma. The CDR3 sequence is CAWSTRAGSNQPQHF. The CDR3, as DNA: TGTGCCTGGAGTACCCGGGCGGGTAGCAATCAGCCCCAGCATTTT.